These 5 T cell receptor beta chains originate from one sample sequenced in a study of T cell changes during pregnancy in multiple sclerosis. Using immunoSEQ multiplex PCR, the repertoire was profiled, and TCRdb retains in-frame clones only, with some absent. The repertoire includes around 63,000 clones, 91% of them detected once, and roughly 1.3% sits in the top ten. The material was peripheral blood, obtained after pregnancy. Receptors originate from a female donor in good health, enrolled as a control in a pregnancy study.

This clone was picked up one time. The chain recombines TRBV11-3 with TRBJ2-3; 13 bases agree with TRBD2. CDR3 size: 18 residues. Germline lookup yields CDR1 SGHNT and CDR2 YENEEA. V shed 3 bases, J shed 0 bases, and the junction held 6 bases outside the gene matches. CDR3: CASSLETSGGLSTDTQYF. In DNA form, the CDR3 reads TGTGCCAGCAGCTTGGAGACTAGCGGGGGGTTAAGCACAGATACGCAGTATTTT.

The V and J genes are TRBV6-5 and TRBJ1-5; 8 positions match TRBD1. J was trimmed by 5 bases and V by 4 bases; bases with no gene match: 7. Germline V gene data show CDR1 as MNHEY and CDR2 as SVGAGI. This CDR3 has 15 residues. This CDR3 reads CASSSTGGLDQPQHF. In nucleotides, the CDR3 is TGTGCCAGCAGTTCTACAGGGGGATTGGATCAGCCCCAGCATTTT.

The rearrangement joins TRBV27 to TRBJ1-2; D is unclear. CDR3 length: 13 amino acids. Germline values: CDR1 MNHEY, CDR2 SMNVEV (reference sequence). Between the trimmed V and J ends, which lost 2 bases and 7 bases, there was a span of 11 bases. In DNA form, the CDR3 reads TGTGCCAGCAGTTTAAGAGGAAGTGGTGGCTACACCTTC. As protein: CASSLRGSGGYTF.

This clone appeared once. The CDR3: CATTRDLNTEAFF. CDR3 nucleotides: TGTGCCACCACACGGGACTTGAACACTGAAGCTTTCTTT. J is TRBJ1-1 and V is TRBV15; maybe TRBD1 (5 bases). Per germline, CDR1 LNHNV and CDR2 YYDKDF (reference sequence). Trimming took 7 bases from V and 0 from J, leaving 9 bases between them. This CDR3 contains 13 residues.

The genes are TRBV15 and TRBJ2-3; the match to TRBD2 covers 10 bases. The CDR3 has 17 residues. Germline CDR1 and CDR2: LNHNV and YYDKDF (reference sequence). J lost 1 base, V lost 0 bases, and 4 bases had no gene match. CDR3: CATSRDRLAGGTDTQYF. Here the CDR3 DNA reads TGTGCCACCAGCAGAGACCGCCTAGCGGGGGGCACAGATACGCAGTATTTT.